Included here is one T cell receptor beta chain sequence, with context. This entry is derived from a study of blood T cell repertoires in COVID-19. Study background: The United States, Italy and Spain supplied acute and convalescent COVID-19 samples. T cells, B-cell-depleted T cells, or PBMCs provided the cDNA or gDNA that served as material.

V lost 7 bases and J 0 bases, leaving 16 bases between the germline ends. CDR1 is SGHNT, CDR2 YYREEE, per germline (reference sequence). The CDR3 runs to 15 residues. As processed by the authors: Nucleated cell counts were estimated from reference gene primer amplification. The data were produced by immunoSEQ multiplex PCR, yet TCRdb's version contains in-frame clones alone and is incomplete. V and J calls and clone size follow that table, whereas D and trimming were derived from the DNA. The sample consists of about 170,000 clones, around 81% of them appearing once. Sequencing was done on a sample of peripheral blood. The TCR comes from a man between 65 and 79 years old with active or convalescent COVID-19. The chain joins TRBV5-4 to TRBJ1-1; D might be TRBD1 (5 bases). The DNA of the CDR3 is TGTGCCAGCGGACACACACAGTACATGAACACTGAAGCTTTCTTT. Residues: CASGHTQYMNTEAFF.